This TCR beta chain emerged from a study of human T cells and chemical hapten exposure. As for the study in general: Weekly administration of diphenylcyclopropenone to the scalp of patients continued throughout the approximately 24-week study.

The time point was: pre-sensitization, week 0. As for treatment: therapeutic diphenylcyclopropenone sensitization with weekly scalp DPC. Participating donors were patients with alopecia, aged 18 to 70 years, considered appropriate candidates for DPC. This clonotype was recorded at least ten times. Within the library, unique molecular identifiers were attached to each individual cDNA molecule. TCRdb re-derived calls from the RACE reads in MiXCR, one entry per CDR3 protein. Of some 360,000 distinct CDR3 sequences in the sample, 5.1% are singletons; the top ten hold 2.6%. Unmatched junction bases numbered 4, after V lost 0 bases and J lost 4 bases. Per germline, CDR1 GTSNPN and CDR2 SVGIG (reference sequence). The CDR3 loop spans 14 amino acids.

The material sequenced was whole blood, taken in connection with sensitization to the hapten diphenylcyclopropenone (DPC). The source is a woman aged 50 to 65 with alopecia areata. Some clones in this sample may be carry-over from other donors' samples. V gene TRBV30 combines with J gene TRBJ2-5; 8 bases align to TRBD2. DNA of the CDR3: TGTGCCTGGAGTGTTTTGGCGGGAGGAGAGACCCAGTACTTC. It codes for CAWSVLAGGETQYF.